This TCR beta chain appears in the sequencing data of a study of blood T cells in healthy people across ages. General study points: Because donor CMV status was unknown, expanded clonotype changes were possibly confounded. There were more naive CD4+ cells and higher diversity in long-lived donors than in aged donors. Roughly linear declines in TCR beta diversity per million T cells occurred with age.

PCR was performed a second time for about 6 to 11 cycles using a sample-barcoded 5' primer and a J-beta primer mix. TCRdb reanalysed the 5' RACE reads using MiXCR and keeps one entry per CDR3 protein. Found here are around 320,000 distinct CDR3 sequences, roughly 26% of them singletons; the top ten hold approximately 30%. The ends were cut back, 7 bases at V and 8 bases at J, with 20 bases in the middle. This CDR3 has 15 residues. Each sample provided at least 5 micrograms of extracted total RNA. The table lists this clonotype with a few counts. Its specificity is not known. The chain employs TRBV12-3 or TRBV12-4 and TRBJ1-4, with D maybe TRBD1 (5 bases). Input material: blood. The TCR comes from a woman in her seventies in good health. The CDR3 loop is CASTLQGLATEKLFF. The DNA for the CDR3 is TGTGCCAGCACTCTCCAGGGTTTAGCGACGGAAAAACTGTTTTTT.